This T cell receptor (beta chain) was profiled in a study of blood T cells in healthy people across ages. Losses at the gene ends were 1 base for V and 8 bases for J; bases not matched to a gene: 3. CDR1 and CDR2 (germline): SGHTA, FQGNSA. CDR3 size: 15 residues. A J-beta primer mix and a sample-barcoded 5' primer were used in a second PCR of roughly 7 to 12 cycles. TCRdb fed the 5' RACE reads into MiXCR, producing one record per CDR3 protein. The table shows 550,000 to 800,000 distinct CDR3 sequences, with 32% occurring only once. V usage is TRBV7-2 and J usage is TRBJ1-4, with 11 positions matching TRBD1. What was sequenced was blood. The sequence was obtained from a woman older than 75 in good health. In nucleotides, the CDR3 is TGTGCCAGCAGCTTAGTGGGACAGGGGGTGGAAAAACTGTTTTTT. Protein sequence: CASSLVGQGVEKLFF.